The present entry profiles one TCR beta chain with its context. Its target is unknown. The sample originates from a study of identifying expanded T cells in peripheral blood. Study-wide findings and caveats: Across healthy donors, higher total template counts meant significantly greater approximately two-week count variance. Roughly 1.2 clones differed between technical replicates, versus about 15 and 19 over time.

No infections or other immune events were documented during collection. Here immunoSEQ multiplex PCR was the method, and the copy in TCRdb shows in-frame clones only, minus some. The sample includes 50,000 to 75,000 clones, around 87% of them seen just once. This CDR3 is built from 15 residues. Germline values: CDR1 SGHRS, CDR2 YFSETQ. V was cut by 2 bases and J by 2 bases, with 13 bases left in between. The chain carries TRBV5-1 and TRBJ2-5; tentative D call: TRBD1 (6 bases). This clonotype was sampled from a person aged 18 to 70 in good health. Source material: blood. The CDR3 sequence: CASSLTGNDQETQYF. The CDR3 DNA follows: TGCGCCAGCAGCTTAACAGGGAACGATCAAGAGACCCAGTACTTC.